This TCR beta chain was recorded in a study of blood T cell repertoires in COVID-19. Study-wide background: Acute and convalescent COVID-19 samples came from the United States, Italy and Spain.

V was pared by 7 bases and J by 4 bases, with 13 bases between. Germline lookup yields CDR1 LGHDT and CDR2 YNNKEL (reference sequence). The CDR3 is made up of 13 amino acids. As handled by the study authors: Estimation of nucleated cell counts relied on the amplification of reference gene primers. Clones were sequenced by immunoSEQ multiplex PCR, and TCRdb holds only the in-frame ones, with some missing. For V, J and clone size, that table is used; D and trimming come from the DNA. The table has about 190,000 clones, around 90% seen once. Sequencing used peripheral blood. The rearrangement links TRBV3-1 (or the pseudogene TRBV3-2) to TRBJ1-2, with a weak D call TRBD1 (6 bases). The TCR sequence derives from a human donor in a cohort sampled during active COVID-19. The chain's CDR3 is CASTLEGVYGYTF. The CDR3 region has the DNA TGTGCCAGCACCCTCGAGGGGGTCTATGGCTACACCTTC.